A selection of T cell receptor beta chains follows, all from one sample in a study of OX40 agonist ivuxolimab in advanced cancers. TCRdb's table, derived via immunoSEQ multiplex PCR, lists solely in-frame clones and lacks some. The profile covers some 67,000 clones, with around 85% appearing a single time and about 0.83% taken by the ten largest. The starting material was CD4+ or CD8+ T cells sorted from blood, obtained in a trial of the OX40 agonist ivuxolimab. All receptors derive from an adult with an advanced solid tumor such as melanoma, head and neck, liver or kidney cancer. The CDR3 runs from the conserved cysteine through the conserved F or W. A D gene is named only where the DNA matches it firmly. A clone size is listed for some rows: how often the clone was seen (once, few, many), or a class if it is expanded.

cdr3_length: 17
d_call: TRBD2
v_call: TRBV15
j_call: TRBJ2-1
clone_size: .
cdr3_aa: CATSSSSTSGSYNEQFF
cdr3_nt: TGTGCCACCAGCAGTTCTAGTACTAGCGGGAGCTACAATGAGCAGTTCTTC

cdr3_length: 14
d_call: TRBD1
v_call: TRBV7-9
j_call: TRBJ2-7
clone_size: .
cdr3_aa: CASQMGQPGYEQYF
cdr3_nt: TGTGCCAGCCAGATGGGACAGCCTGGCTACGAGCAGTACTTC

cdr3_length: 15
d_call: .
v_call: TRBV5-1
j_call: TRBJ2-5
clone_size: .
cdr3_aa: CASSPIGQGLGTQYF
cdr3_nt: TGCGCCAGCAGCCCCATCGGACAGGGACTAGGGACCCAGTACTTC

cdr3_length: 17
d_call: TRBD1
v_call: TRBV28
j_call: TRBJ1-5
clone_size: .
cdr3_aa: CASSRDRGTGSISPQHF
cdr3_nt: TGTGCCAGCAGTCGTGACCGAGGGACAGGGAGTATCAGCCCCCAGCATTTT

cdr3_length: 16
d_call: .
v_call: TRBV11-3
j_call: TRBJ2-1
clone_size: .
cdr3_aa: CASSLETTTFTHEQFF
cdr3_nt: TGTGCCAGCAGCTTAGAAACGACCACCTTTACACATGAGCAGTTCTTC

cdr3_length: 17
d_call: TRBD2
v_call: TRBV19
j_call: TRBJ2-7
clone_size: .
cdr3_aa: CASSIRHGTSGSYEQYF
cdr3_nt: TGTGCCAGTAGTATCCGACACGGGACTAGTGGATCCTACGAGCAGTACTTC

cdr3_length: 17
d_call: .
v_call: TRBV30
j_call: TRBJ2-7
clone_size: once
cdr3_aa: CAWTSGEGTGSLYEQYF
cdr3_nt: TGTGCCTGGACAAGCGGGGAGGGGACAGGATCCCTCTACGAGCAGTACTTC

cdr3_length: 14
d_call: .
v_call: TRBV18
j_call: TRBJ1-5
clone_size: .
cdr3_aa: CASSPRTDNQPQHF
cdr3_nt: TGTGCCAGCTCACCACGGACGGACAATCAGCCCCAGCATTTT

cdr3_length: 15
d_call: .
v_call: TRBV2
j_call: TRBJ1-6
clone_size: .
cdr3_aa: CASTPFDSPNSPLHF
cdr3_nt: TGTGCCAGCACCCCTTTCGACAGTCCTAACTCACCCCTCCACTTT

cdr3_length: 16
d_call: .
v_call: TRBV21-1
j_call: TRBJ2-3
clone_size: .
cdr3_aa: CASSKYLVRATDTQYF
cdr3_nt: TGTGCCAGCAGCAAATACCTAGTACGAGCCACAGATACGCAGTATTTT

cdr3_length: 15
d_call: TRBD1
v_call: TRBV7-2
j_call: TRBJ1-1
clone_size: few
cdr3_aa: CASSFGTGGTKKAFF
cdr3_nt: TGTGCCAGCAGCTTCGGGACAGGGGGCACCAAGAAAGCTTTCTTT

cdr3_length: 15
d_call: .
v_call: TRBV5-1
j_call: TRBJ1-2
clone_size: .
cdr3_aa: CASSLEASGNYGYTF
cdr3_nt: TGCGCCAGCAGCTTGGAGGCATCTGGAAACTATGGCTACACCTTC

cdr3_length: 16
d_call: TRBD1
v_call: TRBV25-1
j_call: TRBJ1-3
clone_size: .
cdr3_aa: CASSEPGQGAGNTIYF
cdr3_nt: TGTGCCAGCAGTGAACCGGGACAGGGGGCTGGAAACACCATATATTTT

cdr3_length: 17
d_call: TRBD2
v_call: TRBV5-1
j_call: TRBJ2-3
clone_size: .
cdr3_aa: CASSLFGREWGTDTQYF
cdr3_nt: TGCGCCAGCAGCTTGTTCGGGCGGGAGTGGGGCACAGATACGCAGTATTTT

cdr3_length: 14
d_call: .
v_call: TRBV28
j_call: TRBJ2-1
clone_size: .
cdr3_aa: CASSPERRYHEQFF
cdr3_nt: TGTGCCAGCAGCCCTGAGAGAAGGTACCATGAGCAGTTCTTC

cdr3_length: 16
d_call: TRBD2
v_call: TRBV5-1
j_call: TRBJ2-1
clone_size: .
cdr3_aa: CASSLASGRSYNEQFF
cdr3_nt: TGCGCCAGCAGCTTGGCTAGCGGGAGATCCTACAATGAGCAGTTCTTC

cdr3_length: 11
d_call: .
v_call: TRBV7-2
j_call: TRBJ2-7
clone_size: .
cdr3_aa: CASSSDLEQYF
cdr3_nt: TGTGCCAGCAGCTCCGATCTCGAGCAGTACTTC

cdr3_length: 16
d_call: TRBD2
v_call: TRBV28
j_call: TRBJ2-7
clone_size: once
cdr3_aa: CASSSTSGRPRDEQYF
cdr3_nt: TGTGCCAGCAGTTCCACTAGCGGGAGGCCCCGCGACGAGCAGTACTTC

cdr3_length: 16
d_call: .
v_call: TRBV5-5
j_call: TRBJ2-6
clone_size: .
cdr3_aa: CASIPTGWAGANVLTF
cdr3_nt: TGTGCCAGCATCCCGACAGGTTGGGCTGGGGCCAACGTCCTGACTTTC

cdr3_length: 16
d_call: .
v_call: TRBV19
j_call: TRBJ2-4
clone_size: .
cdr3_aa: CASSIPGVGTKNIQYF
cdr3_nt: TGTGCCAGTAGTATCCCTGGGGTTGGTACCAAAAACATTCAGTACTTC

cdr3_length: 14
d_call: TRBD1
v_call: TRBV5-8
j_call: TRBJ2-7
clone_size: once
cdr3_aa: CASSRQGNVPEQYF
cdr3_nt: TGTGCCAGCAGCCGACAGGGGAATGTTCCCGAGCAGTACTTC

cdr3_length: 16
d_call: .
v_call: TRBV29-1
j_call: TRBJ1-1
clone_size: .
cdr3_aa: CSAHGTSEKVNTEAFF
cdr3_nt: TGCAGCGCCCACGGGACATCAGAGAAGGTGAACACTGAAGCTTTCTTT

cdr3_length: 13
d_call: .
v_call: TRBV6-6
j_call: TRBJ2-2
clone_size: .
cdr3_aa: CASKGGGDGELFF
cdr3_nt: TGTGCCAGCAAGGGGGGCGGGGACGGGGAGCTGTTTTTT

cdr3_length: 15
d_call: .
v_call: TRBV6-1
j_call: TRBJ1-2
clone_size: .
cdr3_aa: CASTGDEGQNYGYTF
cdr3_nt: TGTGCCAGCACAGGGGACGAGGGCCAGAACTATGGCTACACCTTC

cdr3_length: 14
d_call: .
v_call: TRBV5-6
j_call: TRBJ1-1
clone_size: once
cdr3_aa: CASSLGWEYGEAFF
cdr3_nt: TGTGCCAGCAGCTTGGGCTGGGAGTATGGTGAAGCTTTCTTT

cdr3_length: 15
d_call: TRBD1
v_call: TRBV7-8
j_call: TRBJ1-2
clone_size: .
cdr3_aa: CASSLSGGGGYGYTF
cdr3_nt: TGTGCCAGCAGCTTATCAGGGGGCGGTGGCTATGGCTACACCTTC